This T cell receptor beta chain appears in the sequencing data of a study of vaccination and CD4 T cells after COVID-19. A word on this clonotype: Antigen specificity is unknown.

At the Johns Hopkins FTIC core, DNA taken from cultured CD4+ T cells was sequenced by way of the Oncomine TCR Beta short-read assay. Each CDR3 protein is one row after TCRdb ran MiXCR on the PCR reads. The table has approximately 9,400 distinct CDR3 sequences, about 77% seen once; the top ten hold approximately 9%. Trimming took 6 bases from V and 0 from J, leaving 12 bases between them. The CDR3 contains 15 residues. CDR1 and CDR2 (germline): MNHNS, SASEGT. Treatment given: approximately nine-day PBMC culture with coronavirus spike peptide pools or control peptides (ViraFEST assay). ViraFEST used peptide pools to expand antigen-specific T cells, then sequenced TCRs.

This receptor was obtained from a human donor who had recovered from COVID-19. The specimen sequenced was CD4+ T cells from blood, cultured in vitro. The chain carries TRBV6-1 and TRBJ1-5, with D maybe TRBD1 (5 bases). The CDR3 sequence is CASRPNRISNQPQHF. CDR3 in DNA: TGTGCCAGCAGACCGAACAGGATTAGCAATCAGCCCCAGCATTTT.